A selection of T cell receptor beta chains follows, all from one sample in a study of blood T cell repertoires in COVID-19. The method was immunoSEQ multiplex PCR; TCRdb's version includes in-frame clones alone and lacks a portion of them. The table has 250,000 to 300,000 clones, approximately 89% seen once. Specimen: peripheral blood. The receptors derive from a woman in her twenties or thirties who had recovered from COVID-19. Each CDR3 is given with its conserved first and last residue. A D gene is named only where the DNA matches it firmly. Only part of the rows carry a size: once, few, many, or a class if the clone is expanded.

D	V	size	J	DNA	CDR3
NA	TRBV30	NA	TRBJ1-1	TGTGCCTGGAGTAGAGGGATGAACACTGAAGCTTTCTTT	CAWSRGMNTEAFF
NA	TRBV7-9	once	TRBJ1-1	TGTGCCAGCAGCTCCTACACTGAAGCTTTCTTT	CASSSYTEAFF
TRBD1	TRBV7-2	NA	TRBJ1-1	TGTGCCAGCAGCAGGACAGGGACCACTGAAGCTTTCTTT	CASSRTGTTEAFF
NA	TRBV9	NA	TRBJ2-5	TGTGCCGGCAGCGTGTCCCAGGGGCAGACCCAGTACTTC	CAGSVSQGQTQYF
TRBD1	TRBV4-1	NA	TRBJ1-5	TGCGCCAGCAGCCAAGGACAGGGGACTAGCAATCAGCCCCAGCATTTT	CASSQGQGTSNQPQHF
TRBD2	TRBV7-8	NA	TRBJ2-7	TGTGCCAGCAGCCGAGACGGTAGCGGGGTTTACGAGCAGTACTTC	CASSRDGSGVYEQYF
NA	TRBV2	once	TRBJ2-7	TGTGCCAGCACGGCAGGGCGCTACGAGCAGTACTTC	CASTAGRYEQYF
TRBD1	TRBV5-1	NA	TRBJ2-3	TGCGCCAGCAGCTTGGGCGGGACAGGGCGAAGCACAGATACGCAGTATTTT	CASSLGGTGRSTDTQYF
NA	TRBV28	NA	TRBJ1-2	TGTGCCAGCAGTTTAGGGGCCGCTACCCGTCTAGGCTACACCTTC	CASSLGAATRLGYTF
NA	TRBV2	NA	TRBJ1-5	TGTGCCAGCAGGGCGACAGTTAATAGCAATCAGCCCCAGCATTTT	CASRATVNSNQPQHF
TRBD2	TRBV7-8	NA	TRBJ2-7	TGTGCCAGCAGCTTAAAGATCACGGGGGGCTACGAGCAGTACTTC	CASSLKITGGYEQYF
NA	TRBV6-1	NA	TRBJ2-5	TGTGCCAGCAGTGACCCGGGGAAGGAGACCCAGTACTTC	CASSDPGKETQYF
TRBD1	TRBV7-8	once	TRBJ2-7	TGTGCCAGCAGCTTGGCAGGGGGCGAGCAGTACTTC	CASSLAGGEQYF
NA	TRBV21-1	few	TRBJ1-5	TGTGCCAGCAGCAAAGCAGGACAGGGCCAGGGTCAGCCCCAGCATTTT	CASSKAGQGQGQPQHF
TRBD1	TRBV5-5	NA	TRBJ1-4	TGTGCCAGCAGCTTGGAGGGACAGGCAGGAGAAAAACTGTTTTTT	CASSLEGQAGEKLFF
TRBD1	TRBV24-1	NA	TRBJ1-5	TGTGCCACCAGTGAACCCCCGATTAGGGGGCGGAATCAGCCCCAGCATTTT	CATSEPPIRGRNQPQHF
NA	TRBV19	few	TRBJ1-5	TGTGCCAGTAGTATGCGGCACCTCGGAGGTCAGCCCCAGCATTTT	CASSMRHLGGQPQHF
NA	TRBV5-6	few	TRBJ2-3	TGTGCCAGCAGCCCGGGTCGTTGGGGCACAGATACGCAGTATTTT	CASSPGRWGTDTQYF
NA	TRBV7-8	NA	TRBJ2-1	TGTGCCAGCAGCTTAGGGTGGGGGGACCCCTACAATGAGCAGTTCTTC	CASSLGWGDPYNEQFF
NA	TRBV27	NA	TRBJ1-6	TGTGCCAGCAGAACTAGAGACTTCGGTTCTTCACCCCTCCACTTT	CASRTRDFGSSPLHF
NA	TRBV24-1	NA	TRBJ1-4	TGTGCCACCAGTGACCGGACAGTCACTAATGAAAAACTGTTTTTT	CATSDRTVTNEKLFF
NA	TRBV28	NA	TRBJ1-3	TGTGCCAGCGGCCAGGGAAGGTTGGATGGAAACACCATATATTTT	CASGQGRLDGNTIYF
NA	TRBV11-2	once	TRBJ1-2	TGTGCCAGCAGCTTAGGACTCGTCTATGGCTACACCTTC	CASSLGLVYGYTF
TRBD1	TRBV7-2	NA	TRBJ1-2	TGTGCCAGCAGCTTAGGGTTTGGGACAGTCGGTGGCTCCTATGGCTACACCTTC	CASSLGFGTVGGSYGYTF
TRBD2	TRBV10-3	NA	TRBJ2-3	TGTGCCATCACTAGCGGGACAAGCACAGATACGCAGTATTTT	CAITSGTSTDTQYF
NA	TRBV5-1	NA	TRBJ2-3	TGCGCCAGCAGCTTACAGGGTTCAGATACGCAGTATTTT	CASSLQGSDTQYF
NA	TRBV15	NA	TRBJ1-3	TGTGCCACCAGCAGAGATCGCGGAGGGGTGAACACCATATATTTT	CATSRDRGGVNTIYF
NA	TRBV7-2	NA	TRBJ1-1	TGTGCCAGCAGTTTTAAGGGGGGGCTGAACACTGAAGCTTTCTTT	CASSFKGGLNTEAFF
TRBD2	TRBV18	NA	TRBJ2-2	TGTGCCAGCTCACCGAGAACGTCGGGGGGTCGTTACACCGGGGAGCTGTTTTTT	CASSPRTSGGRYTGELFF
NA	TRBV11-1	NA	TRBJ1-6	TGTGCCAGCAGCCGACTAGGGAATTCACCCCTCCACTTT	CASSRLGNSPLHF
TRBD1	TRBV29-1	once	TRBJ1-2	TGCAGCGTGACAATTCCGGGACAGGGGAACTATGGCTACACCTTC	CSVTIPGQGNYGYTF
NA	TRBV6-6	NA	TRBJ1-2	TGTGCCAGCCTAGACCCGGGAGGCACCGGCGGCTACACCTTC	CASLDPGGTGGYTF
NA	TRBV19	NA	TRBJ1-6	TGTGCCAGTAGGACGGACAGTTGGGCCCTTCCCCTCCACTTT	CASRTDSWALPLHF
NA	TRBV7-9	NA	TRBJ1-4	TGTGCCAGCAGCTTATTGGGGTCAGGGTCTGAAAAACTGTTTTTT	CASSLLGSGSEKLFF
TRBD1	TRBV6-2/TRBV6-3	NA	TRBJ2-7	TGTGCCAGCAGTTCAGCCGGGACAGCCCACTCCTACGAGCAGTACTTC	CASSSAGTAHSYEQYF
NA	TRBV6-5	NA	TRBJ2-7	NA	CASSSSAGPYSYEQYF
TRBD2	TRBV27	NA	TRBJ2-3	TGTGCCAGCTGGAAGACTAGCGGGGGGGTCAGCACAGATACGCAGTATTTT	CASWKTSGGVSTDTQYF
NA	TRBV7-8	NA	TRBJ1-1	TGTGCCAGCAGACAGGGCGTGGCTGAAGCTTTCTTT	CASRQGVAEAFF
TRBD2	TRBV10-3	NA	TRBJ2-1	TGTGCCATCAGTGAGAGCGGGGGGCACAATGAGCAGTTCTTC	CAISESGGHNEQFF
TRBD2	TRBV4-1	NA	TRBJ2-3	TGCGCCAGCAGCCGCGGACTAGTGACAGATACGCAGTATTTT	CASSRGLVTDTQYF
NA	TRBV7-9	NA	TRBJ2-7	TGTGCCAGCAGCTTAGTAGCTTCTGTCCACGAGCAGTACTTC	CASSLVASVHEQYF